The sample holds many counts of the clone carrying this T cell receptor (beta chain). Exposed participants encountered a COVID-19 case during the 2 weeks preceding study entry. The sample originates from a study of blood T cell repertoires in COVID-19. Overall study context: The study drew acute and convalescent COVID-19 samples from the United States, Italy and Spain. Sample material is recorded as cDNA or gDNA derived from T cells, B-cell-depleted T cells, or PBMCs.

V was pared by 2 bases and J by 5 bases, with 12 bases between. Germline V gives CDR1 LNHDA, CDR2 SQIVND (reference sequence). The CDR3 covers 14 residues. In the authors' methods: Reference gene primer amplification gave nucleated cell count estimates. Using immunoSEQ multiplex PCR, the repertoire was profiled, and TCRdb retains in-frame clones only, with some absent. V, J and clone size reflect that table, while D and trimming were determined from the DNA. Of roughly 250,000 clones listed, around 82% are singletons. This sequence originates from a woman between 35 and 50 years old who had been exposed to COVID-19. The sequenced sample was PBMCs or T cells enriched from blood (not recorded which). The chain uses TRBV19 and TRBJ1-2; maybe TRBD1 (5 bases). CDR3 sequence (DNA): TGTGCCAGTAGTATAAACACAGGCGCTTATGGCTACACCTTC. It encodes CASSINTGAYGYTF. Filled out from reference TRBV19 and TRBJ1-2, the complete variable domain reads DGGITQSPKYLFRKEGQNVTLSCEQNLNHDAMYWYRQDPGQGLRLIYYSQIVNDFQKGDIAEGYSVSREKKESFPLTVTSAQKNPTAFYLCASSINTGAYGYTFGSGTRLTVV.